This T cell receptor beta chain was obtained from a study of blood T cell repertoires in COVID-19. The V end lost 3 bases, the J end lost 4 bases, and 9 bases lay between the germline ends. This CDR3 is built from 13 residues. CDR1 and CDR2 (germline): LNHDA, SQIVND (reference sequence). In the original workflow: Amplification of reference gene primers was used by the study to estimate nucleated cell counts. TCRdb's table, derived via immunoSEQ multiplex PCR, lists solely in-frame clones and lacks some. The V and J calls and clone size come from that table; D and trimming were worked out from the DNA. The repertoire includes under 350,000 clones, more than 85% of them detected once, and about 4.6% sits in the top ten.

The TCR sequence derives from a man between 35 and 55 years old with acute or convalescent COVID-19. V gene TRBV19 combines with J gene TRBJ1-2; TRBD1 is a possible D gene (6 bases). Sequenced material: peripheral blood. The CDR3, as DNA: TGTGCCAGTAGTATCCGGGACACCTATGGCTACACCTTC. Protein product: CASSIRDTYGYTF.